The next 11 T cell receptor beta chains were all read from a single sample in a study of glioma-infiltrating T cells after dendritic cell vaccination. Only in-frame clones appear in the TCRdb table, and some are missing; sequencing was by immunoSEQ multiplex PCR. This table holds fewer than 50,000 clones, approximately 82% found once. Sample: blood, taken before dendritic cell vaccination. The receptors were gathered from a human donor with glioblastoma.

In this sample, this clone turned up a few times. V usage is TRBV5-4 and J usage is TRBJ1-2; 8 positions match TRBD1. CDR1 and CDR2 (germline): SGHNT, YYREEE (reference sequence). CDR3 length: 13 amino acids. J gave up 6 bases and V 1 base, and 2 bases lay outside the gene matches. Here the CDR3 reads CASSLTGGNGYTF. The CDR3, as DNA: TGTGCCAGCAGCTTGACAGGGGGGAATGGCTACACCTTC. Drawing the rest from reference TRBV5-4 and TRBJ1-2, the complete variable domain is ETGVTQSPTHLIKTRGQQVTLRCSSQSGHNTVSWYQQALGQGPQFIFQYYREEENGRGNFPPRFSGLQFPNYSSELNVNALELDDSALYLCASSLTGGNGYTFGSGTRLTVV.

The chain couples TRBV6-6 to TRBJ2-3, with D possibly TRBD2 on 5 matching bases. The V end was cut by 2 bases, the J end by 6 bases, with 12 bases between. Looked up from germline, CDR1 is MNHNY and CDR2 is SVGAGI (reference sequence). The CDR3 sequence is 14 residues long. The CDR3 loop is CASSYRRDPDTQYF. Here the CDR3 DNA reads TGTGCCAGCAGTTACCGCCGGGATCCCGATACGCAGTATTTT.

This chain joins TRBV6-1 and TRBJ2-5; 11 bases fit TRBD2. Germline V gene lookup returns CDR1 MNHNS and CDR2 SASEGT. The CDR3 loop spans 13 amino acids. After removal of 6 bases from V and 5 bases from J, the junction contained 2 bases not matched to a gene. This CDR3 is CASRIAGGETQYF. The CDR3 DNA reads TGTGCCAGCAGAATAGCGGGAGGGGAGACCCAGTACTTC.

This chain connects TRBV7-9 to TRBJ1-1, with D possibly matching TRBD1 (6 bases). This CDR3 has 16 residues. Trimming took 5 bases from V and 4 from J, leaving 20 bases between them. Germline V lookup: CDR1 SEHNR, CDR2 FQNEAQ (reference sequence). CDR3 protein: CASSPQGTVGATEAFF. The CDR3 nucleotides are TGTGCCAGCAGCCCCCAGGGGACCGTAGGGGCCACTGAAGCTTTCTTT.

This clone was found many times. The chain uses TRBV4-3 and TRBJ1-4; D is uncertain. Per germline, CDR1 LGHNA and CDR2 YSLEER. Trimming removed 0 bases at V and 8 bases at J, with 10 bases between. CDR3 length equals 14 residues. The DNA for the CDR3 is TGCGCCAGCAGCCAAGATCATTCCCTAGAAAAACTGTTTTTT. Protein: CASSQDHSLEKLFF.

The V and J genes are TRBV5-1 and TRBJ1-4, with D perhaps TRBD1 (5 bases). This CDR3 is 16 amino acids long. Germline loops: CDR1 SGHRS, CDR2 YFSETQ. The V end lost 4 bases, the J end lost 0 bases, and 13 bases lay between the germline ends. CDR3 sequence reads: CASSRSTATTNEKLFF. The CDR3 DNA reads as TGCGCCAGCAGCCGGTCGACAGCAACAACTAATGAAAAACTGTTTTTT.

V is TRBV7-8 and J is TRBJ2-3; D possibly corresponds to TRBD2 (6 bases). The V gene lost 5 bases and the J gene lost 11 bases, with 23 bases spanning the gap. This CDR3 region has 15 residues. Germline values: CDR1 SGHVS, CDR2 FQNEAQ. In nucleotides, the CDR3 is TGTGCCAGCAGCCCCCGACTAGATGGGGTATGGGTGCAGTATTTT. Residues: CASSPRLDGVWVQYF.

The J gene is TRBJ1-6, the V gene TRBV5-4, with 7 positions matching TRBD1. Trimming removed 4 bases from V and 9 bases from J; junction bases left unmatched: 13. Germline-derived CDR1 and CDR2 are SGHNT and YYREEE (reference sequence). This CDR3 is built from 16 residues. In DNA, the CDR3 is TGTGCCAGCAGCATAGGAACAGGGGACGTGGTTTCACCCCTCCACTTT. Its protein product is CASSIGTGDVVSPLHF.

The chain uses TRBV4-1 and TRBJ1-1, with 7 bases fitting TRBD1. Germline V CDR1 and CDR2: MGHRA, YSYEKL. This CDR3 is built from 19 residues. The junction had 18 bases not matched to a gene; V was cut back by 3 bases and J by 2 bases. CDR3 coding DNA: TGCGCCAGCAGCCAGCGTTTAGGAAGGGACAGCCGAACAAACACTGAAGCTTTCTTT. Translated, it gives CASSQRLGRDSRTNTEAFF.

The rearrangement links TRBV7-6 to TRBJ1-1; D is ambiguous. V gave up 6 bases and J gave up 2 bases, with 22 bases separating them. Germline CDR1 SGHVS, CDR2 FNYEAQ. The CDR3 runs to 17 residues. The CDR3 DNA follows: TGTGCCAGCAGTTTTGAAGTCGGAGGAGGGTTTAACACTGAAGCTTTCTTT. Amino acid sequence: CASSFEVGGGFNTEAFF.

The chain links TRBV5-1 to TRBJ2-7, with D tentatively TRBD1 (6 bases). CDR1 is SGHRS, CDR2 YFSETQ, per germline. V was trimmed by 0 bases and J by 5 bases, leaving 12 bases between them. CDR3 length: 14 residues. In DNA, the CDR3 is TGCGCCAGCAGCTTGGAGGGGGTTTTCAACGAGCAGTACTTC. It specifies CASSLEGVFNEQYF. The whole variable domain, filled in from reference TRBV5-1 and TRBJ2-7, reads KAGVTQTPRYLIKTRGQQVTLSCSPISGHRSVSWYQQTPGQGLQFLFEYFSETQRNKGNFPGRFSGRQFSNSRSEMNVSTLELGDSALYLCASSLEGVFNEQYFGPGTRLTVT.